This T cell receptor (beta chain) was captured by sequencing in a study of cytomegalovirus exposure and HLA in healthy donors listed by TCRdb under 2017. Looking at the study overall: An earlier analysis of some 600 of the donors reported 276 Gb of sequence data and 95 million to 130 million unique TCR beta sequences obtained from around 180 million T cells. The study aimed to test whether signatures of past pathogen exposure could be identified by cataloging public T cell receptors. The number of donors typed differed by locus, with roughly 620-630 for A, B, C, DRB1 and DQB1, about 500 for DQA1, nearly 610 for DPA1, and approximately 470 for DPB1. In an earlier analysis of 587 of the donors, high-throughput TCR beta sequencing was used to judge whether each TCR beta V gene segment behaved as functional or pseudogenic. Five DR-DQ haplotypes were handled as single units for association and clustering because linkage in the cohort was strong. Donor age, sex, ethnicity and CMV serostatus were collected together with the repertoire data. Both class I and class II loci were covered by HLA typing, at four-digit resolution. On average, 235,054 unique TCR beta nucleotide sequences were sequenced per donor among 398 genotyped donors of the cohort, with about 17% of those sequences being non-productive. Of the roughly 390 genotyped donors, 81% were placed in the genetic ancestry cluster associated with self-reported Caucasian donors. The later analysis used no new phenotypic data to find candidate immune exposures, relying instead on TCR beta sequences and their occurrence across donors. All discovery cohort repertoires had been generated using a single sequencing platform. The study profiled the T cell repertoires of around 700 subjects by immunosequencing and related them to cytomegalovirus serostatus. To study patterns of TCR occurrence, a later analysis re-analyzed previously published TCR beta repertoires from 700 or so donors and added high-resolution HLA genotyping. High-throughput TCR immunosequencing, statistical association of individual TCRs with disease status, and machine learning were combined to predict cytomegalovirus infection status. Along with the roughly 710-subject first cohort, a separate validation cohort of 120 different subjects was used. About 320 gigabases of sequencing data and 70 million to 85 million unique TCR sequences were included in an early release covering under 650 HLA-typed donors. In a later genetic analysis, genome-wide SNP genotypes for about 60% of the 666 donors were used, and that subset was treated as a discovery cohort. Results the study describes overall, beyond this receptor: Most CMV-associated TCR beta chains appeared to be HLA-restricted in a later analysis, and the HLA associations seemed to be driven largely by CMV exposure. In this cohort, only TCR beta chains were sequenced, and detectable features were limited by the absence of alpha or paired-chain data. Correlated functional status among segregating V segments might be attributable to linkage disequilibrium, but an unknown experimental factor could not be ruled out. Some IMGT-functional V segments, including TRBV6-2 and TRBV6-3, could not be distinguished by the 87-base-pair reads and were therefore excluded. The presence/absence analyses assumed that sequencing depth was roughly uniform across donors, and that assumption may not be true. Specific HLA alleles were associated with about 17,000 TCR beta sequences at a false discovery rate of 0.05 in a later analysis. The classifier was reported to diagnose cytomegalovirus status with high specificity and sensitivity in both the original and validation cohorts. Because counts were too low, seventeen rarely observed V segments, including chromosome 9 orphons, were left out of the earlier analysis of approximately 580 of the donors. In vitro tests confirmed that a few of the cytomegalovirus-associated TCR beta chains recognize cytomegalovirus antigens. Several of the top co-occurrence clusters appeared to be linked to parvovirus B19, influenza, CMV and Epstein-Barr virus, according to a later analysis. The authors suggested that the approach could potentially be generalized to other disease states and immunological phenotypes. Assigning TCR associations to individual alleles was difficult when HLA alleles, especially DR and DQ, strongly co-occurred. HLA typing was unavailable for some donors at each locus, so association tests used only the typed subset. In the study, 150 to 200 TCR beta chains were listed as associated with cytomegalovirus. Most TCR sequences were seen in very few donors, while some public TCRs were found in many individuals. An earlier analysis of approximately 500 of the donors showed that most TCR beta V segments appeared in productive rearrangements either about 87% or about 30% of the time, which broadly matched IMGT annotations. Compared with equally common non-associated chains, HLA-associated TCR beta chains in a later analysis were more clonally expanded and had lower generation probabilities. V-gene and J-gene trimming of TCR beta chains was associated with a missense DCLRE1C variant in a later genetic analysis, and the association was replicated in an independent cohort. According to a later genetic analysis, donors in an Asian-associated ancestry cluster had fewer N-insertions in productive TCRs than the approximately 670-donor mean. For the cohort, immune exposure information was limited to CMV serostatus. In a later analysis, the rate of TCR association differed among HLA loci, with DRB1 alleles having the most associated TCRs and HLA-C alleles having the fewest. A group of highly shared sequence variants was considered likely to be a technical artifact of the sequencing pipeline. A further reported finding was that TCR beta sequences accurately predicted the HLA-A and HLA-B alleles for most subjects in the first cohort.

Counted from cysteine to phenylalanine, this CDR3 has 13 amino acids. The only DNA kept is the CDR3, 39 bases in frame from the first base. The germline V gene (reference sequence) provides CDR1 SEHNR and CDR2 FQNEAQ. The cohort comprised several hundred healthy bone marrow donors. Cohort members were all nominally healthy when sampled, although unrecorded immune exposures were likely present. The donor tested CMV seropositive, placing the donor among the 289 seropositive members of the cohort. Every donor gave a peripheral blood sample, and the peripheral blood mononuclear cells from that sample were used for TCR beta sequencing. The Qiagen DNeasy Blood Extraction Kit was used to extract genomic DNA from the blood cell samples. Library preparation was by the immunoSEQ multiplex PCR assay. For the multiplex PCR, a mixture combining 60 forward primers for TCR Vbeta segments and 13 reverse primers for TCR Jbeta segments was used. Amplification of the CDR3 region of rearranged TCR beta genes was performed with a multiplex PCR assay on genomic DNA. The Illumina HiSeq System was used to sequence the amplified TCR beta libraries as 87-base-pair reads. Under the source paper's analysis protocol: A later analysis tallied tens of millions of unique TCR beta chains across the roughly 610 repertoires, and around 12 million of those chains were shared by two or more donors. Raw reads were error-corrected and collapsed into unique sequences with a nearest-neighbor algorithm that merged closely related sequences to remove PCR and sequencing errors. To assign V, D and J gene segments, CDR3 sequences were aligned to IMGT reference sequences. Each retained sequence needed at least a six-nucleotide match to both a V gene segment and a J gene segment. A rearrangement counted as productive if the CDR3 had no stop codons and remained in frame with V and J, and every other rearrangement counted as non-productive. Following IMGT convention, CDR3 was defined as the stretch from the second conserved V-encoded cysteine up to the conserved J-encoded phenylalanine. Sequences without an unambiguous match to a single V gene segment were excluded from the earlier analysis of approximately 560 of the donors. In an earlier analysis of around 590 of the donors, a V segment was called functional when productive rearrangements were above 56.7%, and segregating when the standard deviation between donors exceeded 5%. A statistical classification framework was built for diagnosing cytomegalovirus status from the catalog of TCR beta chain sequences. A later analysis assigned V and J genes by comparing TCR nucleotide sequences with IMGT/GENE-DB human TR gene sequences. The TCRdist pipeline was used in a later analysis to assign CDR3 sequences and most-parsimonious VDJ recombination scenarios. A later analysis defined each TCR beta chain by its CDR3 amino acid sequence plus V-gene family, and excluded reads lacking a unique V-gene family. A later analysis removed roughly 590 highly shared, low-generation-probability nucleotide sequences to deal with suspected cross-contamination and a sequencing artifact. In a later analysis, a clonal expansion index was calculated for each public chain from normalized within-repertoire ranks of inferred template counts. In a later analysis, generation probabilities were computed using a VDJ recombination model fitted to out-of-frame rearrangements, and the results were checked against IGoR. A later analysis scored TCR-TCR, TCR-HLA and TCR-CMV co-occurrence with hypergeometric tests, applying a repertoire-size bias correction to TCR pairs. A later analysis estimated false discovery rates by permuting HLA or CMV assignments 20 times. In a later analysis, co-occurring TCRs were grouped using DBSCAN, with TCRdist sequence similarity added in when clustering inside HLA-allele-positive subsets. Co-occurrence clustering excluded repertoires with fewer than 30,000 or more than 120,000 public chains, plus five with anomalous nucleotide sharing. TCRdb carries this immuneACCESS record with in-frame sequences only. Its versions omit some clonotypes, under half of them owing to an unresolved V gene in the studies checked, with the rest unexplained. V, J and clone size reflect that table, while D and trimming were determined from the DNA. The sample table shows roughly 54,000 clones, and roughly 70% are seen once. The ten largest clones represent 15% to 20% of the sample.

This clone was counted only a few times. The clone's antigen remains unknown. Mismatch with germline at one junction end may stem from a read error. This sequence was found in a woman between 55 and 75 years old in good health and CMV-seropositive. The rearrangement joined TRBV7-9 to TRBJ2-4; D gene: possibly TRBD2, on 6 matching bases. Specimen: PBMCs. In nucleotides, the sequence is TGTTCCAGCAGCTTGGGGGGTCGGGACATTCAGTACTTC. Its protein is CSSSLGGRDIQYF.